A selection of T cell receptor beta chains follows, all from one sample in a study of CD8 T cells in Susac syndrome. In TCRdb, the immunoSEQ multiplex PCR reads were re-called with MiXCR into one record per CDR3 protein. The repertoire has about 240,000 distinct CDR3 sequences, about 96% of them found once; the top ten carry about 0.1%. Sequenced material: CD4+ T cells from PBMCs. The receptors stem from a human donor with Susac syndrome. The CDR3 runs from the conserved cysteine through the conserved F or W. Fields, in order: D gene, J gene, clone size, V gene, CDR3 protein, CDR3 DNA. D genes are given only for firm matches. For some rows the clone size is stated as once, few or many, or as a class when expanded; others skip it.

d_gene: TRBD2
j_gene: TRBJ2-1
abundance: .
v_gene: TRBV3-1
CDR3aa: CASSLAGVDEQFF
CDR3nt: TGTGCCAGCAGCTTAGCGGGAGTCGATGAGCAGTTCTTC

d_gene: .
j_gene: TRBJ2-7
abundance: .
v_gene: TRBV29-1
CDR3aa: CSVQDRTYEQYF
CDR3nt: TGCAGCGTACAGGACAGAACCTACGAGCAGTACTTC

d_gene: .
j_gene: TRBJ2-1
abundance: .
v_gene: TRBV12-3/TRBV12-4
CDR3aa: CASSPPGPPRFF
CDR3nt: TGTGCCAGCAGTCCCCCCGGCCCGCCGCGGTTCTTC

d_gene: TRBD1
j_gene: TRBJ1-2
abundance: .
v_gene: TRBV30
CDR3aa: CASQNRGRNDGYTF
CDR3nt: TGTGCCTCACAAAACAGGGGGCGGAACGATGGCTACACCTTC

d_gene: .
j_gene: TRBJ2-3
abundance: .
v_gene: TRBV6-2/TRBV6-3
CDR3aa: CASKTLFTDTQYF
CDR3nt: TGTGCCAGCAAAACCCTTTTCACAGATACGCAGTATTTT

d_gene: .
j_gene: TRBJ2-2
abundance: .
v_gene: TRBV5-1
CDR3aa: CASSIQAVTGELFF
CDR3nt: TGCGCCAGCAGCATTCAGGCTGTCACCGGGGAGCTGTTTTTT

d_gene: .
j_gene: TRBJ1-2
abundance: .
v_gene: TRBV15
CDR3aa: CATSRAGIKDGYTF
CDR3nt: TGTGCCACCAGCAGAGCTGGGATCAAGGATGGCTACACCTTC

d_gene: TRBD1
j_gene: TRBJ2-7
abundance: once
v_gene: TRBV7-9
CDR3aa: CASSSDRGLYEQYF
CDR3nt: TGTGCCAGCAGCTCGGACAGGGGATTGTACGAGCAGTACTTC

d_gene: .
j_gene: TRBJ1-4
abundance: .
v_gene: TRBV14
CDR3aa: CASSQGLTDLEKLFF
CDR3nt: TGTGCCAGCAGCCAAGGGCTGACAGACCTTGAAAAACTGTTTTTT

d_gene: .
j_gene: TRBJ2-7
abundance: .
v_gene: TRBV3-1
CDR3aa: CASGLLGVYEQYF
CDR3nt: TGTGCCAGCGGACTTCTCGGGGTCTACGAGCAGTACTTC

d_gene: TRBD2
j_gene: TRBJ2-1
abundance: .
v_gene: TRBV7-3
CDR3aa: CASSLWGGENEQFF
CDR3nt: TGTGCCAGCAGCTTATGGGGGGGAGAAAATGAGCAGTTCTTC

d_gene: TRBD2
j_gene: TRBJ2-1
abundance: .
v_gene: TRBV29-1
CDR3aa: CSVPLTSGVSYNEQFF
CDR3nt: TGCAGCGTTCCCCTGACTAGCGGGGTCTCCTACAATGAGCAGTTCTTC

d_gene: TRBD1
j_gene: TRBJ1-4
abundance: once
v_gene: TRBV5-1
CDR3aa: CASSGQGAANEKLFF
CDR3nt: TGCGCCAGCAGCGGACAGGGGGCGGCTAATGAAAAACTGTTTTTT

d_gene: .
j_gene: TRBJ2-7
abundance: .
v_gene: TRBV20-1
CDR3aa: CSASPRDYEQYF
CDR3nt: TGCAGTGCTAGTCCCAGGGACTACGAGCAGTACTTC

d_gene: .
j_gene: TRBJ1-1
abundance: .
v_gene: TRBV28
CDR3aa: CASRILEREAFF
CDR3nt: TGTGCCAGCAGAATACTTGAGAGGGAGGCTTTCTTT

d_gene: .
j_gene: TRBJ2-3
abundance: once
v_gene: TRBV29-1
CDR3aa: CSVALGRTTDTQYF
CDR3nt: TGCAGCGTTGCCTTGGGACGGACCACAGATACGCAGTATTTT

d_gene: .
j_gene: TRBJ2-5
abundance: .
v_gene: TRBV3-1
CDR3aa: CASSQDHFTGETQYF
CDR3nt: TGTGCCAGCAGCCAAGATCACTTTACGGGAGAGACCCAGTACTTC

d_gene: .
j_gene: TRBJ2-7
abundance: .
v_gene: TRBV5-1
CDR3aa: CASRRQGDEQYF
CDR3nt: TGCGCCAGCAGACGTCAGGGTGACGAGCAGTACTTC

d_gene: .
j_gene: TRBJ2-2
abundance: .
v_gene: TRBV3-1
CDR3aa: CASSQGAPGELFF
CDR3nt: TGTGCCAGCAGCCAGGGAGCCCCCGGGGAGCTGTTTTTT

d_gene: .
j_gene: TRBJ2-1
abundance: .
v_gene: TRBV6-5
CDR3aa: CASTATNEQFF
CDR3nt: TGTGCCAGCACCGCGACCAATGAGCAGTTCTTC

d_gene: TRBD1
j_gene: TRBJ2-7
abundance: once
v_gene: TRBV29-1
CDR3aa: CSVTNPGSGQGRHEQYF
CDR3nt: TGCAGCGTAACAAATCCGGGTTCAGGACAGGGGAGGCACGAGCAGTACTTC

d_gene: .
j_gene: TRBJ2-5
abundance: .
v_gene: TRBV3-1
CDR3aa: CASSQATGLQETQYF
CDR3nt: TGTGCCAGCAGCCAAGCCACGGGCCTCCAAGAGACCCAGTACTTC

d_gene: TRBD2
j_gene: TRBJ2-3
abundance: .
v_gene: TRBV20-1
CDR3aa: CSAGTPGLPSTDTQYF
CDR3nt: TGCAGTGCTGGCACGCCGGGACTACCGAGCACAGATACGCAGTATTTT

d_gene: .
j_gene: TRBJ2-3
abundance: .
v_gene: TRBV7-3
CDR3aa: CASSLMGASNRDTQYF
CDR3nt: TGTGCCAGCAGCTTAATGGGTGCGTCTAACCGAGATACGCAGTATTTT

d_gene: .
j_gene: TRBJ2-7
abundance: .
v_gene: TRBV3-1
CDR3aa: CASSPGGEKQYF
CDR3nt: TGTGCCAGCAGCCCCGGGGGAGAGAAGCAGTACTTC

d_gene: TRBD2
j_gene: TRBJ2-2
abundance: .
v_gene: TRBV25-1
CDR3aa: CASSVLAGVGSGELFF
CDR3nt: TGTGCCAGCAGTGTATTAGCGGGAGTAGGAAGCGGGGAGCTGTTTTTT

d_gene: TRBD2
j_gene: TRBJ2-1
abundance: .
v_gene: TRBV5-1
CDR3aa: CASSLRTSGSNEQFF
CDR3nt: TGCGCCAGCAGCCTCAGGACTAGCGGGAGCAATGAGCAGTTCTTC

d_gene: TRBD2
j_gene: TRBJ2-3
abundance: .
v_gene: TRBV29-1
CDR3aa: CSVAGRATDTQYF
CDR3nt: TGCAGCGTTGCCGGGAGGGCCACAGATACGCAGTATTTT

d_gene: .
j_gene: TRBJ2-7
abundance: .
v_gene: TRBV2
CDR3aa: CAGKTVSYEQYF
CDR3nt: TGTGCCGGAAAGACAGTCTCCTACGAGCAGTACTTC

d_gene: .
j_gene: TRBJ1-1
abundance: .
v_gene: TRBV18
CDR3aa: CASSPRQDTEAFF
CDR3nt: TGTGCCAGCTCACCTCGACAGGACACTGAAGCTTTCTTT

d_gene: TRBD2
j_gene: TRBJ2-1
abundance: once
v_gene: TRBV18
CDR3aa: CASSPMSGRVGNEQFF
CDR3nt: TGTGCCAGCTCACCAATGAGCGGGAGGGTAGGAAATGAGCAGTTCTTC

d_gene: .
j_gene: TRBJ2-5
abundance: .
v_gene: TRBV3-1
CDR3aa: CASGPPGSQETQYF
CDR3nt: TGTGCCAGCGGCCCCCCCGGGAGCCAAGAGACCCAGTACTTC

d_gene: .
j_gene: TRBJ1-2
abundance: .
v_gene: TRBV29-1
CDR3aa: CSVGPQGFHGYTF
CDR3nt: TGCAGCGTGGGACCGCAGGGCTTCCATGGCTACACCTTC

d_gene: .
j_gene: TRBJ2-7
abundance: once
v_gene: TRBV29-1
CDR3aa: CSVAQGSDSYEQYF
CDR3nt: TGCAGCGTTGCCCAGGGGTCAGACTCCTACGAGCAGTACTTC

d_gene: .
j_gene: TRBJ2-5
abundance: .
v_gene: TRBV25-1
CDR3aa: CASNLGSSETQYF
CDR3nt: TGTGCCAGCAATTTGGGGAGCTCGGAGACCCAGTACTTC

d_gene: TRBD1
j_gene: TRBJ1-5
abundance: .
v_gene: TRBV29-1
CDR3aa: CSVAWTGKNQPQHF
CDR3nt: TGCAGCGTTGCGTGGACAGGGAAAAATCAGCCCCAGCATTTT

d_gene: TRBD1
j_gene: TRBJ1-1
abundance: .
v_gene: TRBV29-1
CDR3aa: CSVGGGLNTEAFF
CDR3nt: TGCAGCGTTGGAGGGGGCTTGAACACTGAAGCTTTCTTT

d_gene: .
j_gene: TRBJ2-2
abundance: .
v_gene: TRBV7-3
CDR3aa: CASSSQGNTGELFF
CDR3nt: TGTGCCAGCAGCTCCCAGGGAAATACCGGGGAGCTGTTTTTT

d_gene: .
j_gene: TRBJ1-1
abundance: .
v_gene: TRBV20-1
CDR3aa: CSARDPGGTVGAFF
CDR3nt: TGCAGTGCTAGAGATCCTGGGGGGACGGTTGGAGCTTTCTTT

d_gene: .
j_gene: TRBJ2-7
abundance: .
v_gene: TRBV20-1
CDR3aa: CSARAPSYEQYF
CDR3nt: TGCAGTGCTAGGGCCCCCTCTTACGAGCAGTACTTC

d_gene: TRBD2
j_gene: TRBJ2-3
abundance: .
v_gene: TRBV30
CDR3aa: CAWRVGGRASDTQYF
CDR3nt: TGTGCCTGGAGAGTCGGCGGGAGGGCGTCAGATACGCAGTATTTT

d_gene: .
j_gene: TRBJ2-6
abundance: .
v_gene: TRBV20-1
CDR3aa: CSAPAIPGANVLTF
CDR3nt: TGCAGTGCCCCCGCGATTCCTGGGGCCAACGTCCTGACTTTC

d_gene: .
j_gene: TRBJ2-1
abundance: .
v_gene: TRBV30
CDR3aa: CACPDAYNEQFF
CDR3nt: TGTGCCTGCCCGGACGCCTACAATGAGCAGTTCTTC